These 19 T cell receptor beta chains were sequenced from one sample in a study of cytomegalovirus exposure and HLA in healthy donors. Amplification used 60 Vbeta primers and 13 Jbeta primers. Measured with immunoSEQ multiplex PCR; TCRdb has only the in-frame clones, and not every one. Found here are some 87,000 clones, nearly 70% of them singletons; the top ten hold over 12%. Sample: PBMCs. The receptors derive from a woman aged 45-60 years in good health and CMV-seropositive.

The chain combines TRBV4-1 with TRBJ2-5, with a weak D call TRBD1 (6 bases). Trimming removed 4 bases at V and 5 bases at J, with 20 bases between. Germline V CDR1 and CDR2: MGHRA, YSYEKL. The CDR3 is made up of 16 amino acids. CDR3 DNA sequence: TGCGCCAGCAGCCCCTCGGGTGGGCAGGGGCGGGAGACCCAGTACTTC. Translation gives CASSPSGGQGRETQYF.

This chain joins TRBV28 and TRBJ1-4; D may be TRBD1 (6 bases). Between the trimmed V and J ends, which lost 6 bases and 5 bases, there was a span of 7 bases. CDR1 MDHEN and CDR2 SYDVKM come from the germline V gene. CDR3 length: 12 amino acids. In nucleotides, the CDR3 is TGTGCCAGCAGGCAGGGGAATGAAAAACTGTTTTTT. Translation gives CASRQGNEKLFF.

The chain combines TRBV13 with TRBJ2-1; tentative D call: TRBD2 (6 bases). Trimming shortened V by 5 bases and J by 3 bases, and 14 bases separated the two germline ends. The CDR3 sequence is 15 residues long. CDR1 and CDR2 from the germline V gene are PRHDT and FYEKMQ (reference sequence). DNA of the CDR3: TGTGCCAGCAGCCACCCGACTAGTATCTACAATGAGCAGTTCTTC. Protein: CASSHPTSIYNEQFF.

The CDR3 sequence is CASSQDLVYEQYF. The CDR3 DNA is TGCGCCAGCAGCCAAGATCTAGTCTACGAGCAGTACTTC. The chain uses TRBV4-1 and TRBJ2-5; no definite D call. The J call may be mistaken, given a closer DNA end match to TRBJ2-7. From germline, CDR1 is MGHRA and CDR2 YSYEKL. The CDR3 covers 13 residues.

V gene TRBV19 combines with J gene TRBJ2-7; D possibly corresponds to TRBD1 (6 bases). Germline values: CDR1 LNHDA, CDR2 SQIVND (reference sequence). The CDR3 length is 15 residues. V lost 4 bases and J 5 bases, leaving 18 bases between the germline ends. The CDR3 reads CASSTVLRGAHEQYF. As DNA, the CDR3 is TGTGCCAGTAGTACAGTTCTCAGGGGAGCCCACGAGCAGTACTTC.

This CDR3 is CASSSYRAGEQYF. CDR3 DNA: TGTGCCAGCAGCTCATACAGGGCTGGCGAGCAGTACTTC. The J gene is TRBJ2-5, the V gene TRBV11-3; D perhaps matches TRBD1 (6 bases). The J call could be wrong; TRBJ2-7 is a better fit for the DNA end. The CDR3 covers 13 residues. The germline gives CDR1 SGHNT, CDR2 YENEEA.

The rearrangement uses TRBV9 and TRBJ2-2; TRBD1 agrees at 7 bases. J gave up 0 bases and V 5 bases, and 10 bases lay outside the gene matches. There are 17 residues in the CDR3. Germline V CDR1 and CDR2: SGDLS, YYNGEE. The CDR3 sequence: CASSDKQGTPNTGELFF. The CDR3, as DNA: TGTGCCAGCAGTGATAAACAGGGGACCCCGAACACCGGGGAGCTGTTTTTT.

This clone has just a few counts. The chain has TRBV28 and TRBJ2-7, with a possible D match to TRBD2 (5 bases). From germline, CDR1 is MDHEN and CDR2 SYDVKM. The CDR3 totals 17 residues. The V gene lost 3 bases and the J gene lost 6 bases, with 24 bases spanning the gap. This CDR3 reads CASSFSPTDSDGSEQYF. CDR3 DNA: TGTGCCAGCAGTTTCAGCCCCACCGATAGCGACGGGTCCGAGCAGTACTTC.

The chain joins TRBV7-9 to TRBJ2-1, with 7 bases aligning to TRBD1. CDR3 length: 13 residues. Losses at the gene ends were 6 bases for V and 6 bases for J; bases not matched to a gene: 5. The germline V gene encodes CDR1 SEHNR and CDR2 FQNEAQ (reference sequence). The CDR3 sequence: CASRRTGANEQFF. The CDR3 DNA sequence: TGTGCCAGCAGACGTACAGGGGCCAATGAGCAGTTCTTC.

V gene TRBV4-3 combines with J gene TRBJ2-2, with 7 nucleotides matching TRBD2. This CDR3 contains 15 residues. Germline V gives CDR1 LGHNA, CDR2 YSLEER. The ends lost 5 bases at V and 7 bases at J; junction bases unmatched: 10. The CDR3 loop reads CASSLTAGASGELFF. The DNA of the CDR3 is TGCGCCAGCAGCTTGACGGCGGGAGCGAGCGGGGAGCTGTTTTTT.

The chain carries TRBV19 and TRBJ2-3, with TRBD2 as a possible D gene (6 bases). The CDR3 length is 17 residues. With 1 base removed from V and 1 base from J, the gap between germline ends came to 15 bases. The germline V gene has CDR1 LNHDA and CDR2 SQIVND (reference sequence). CDR3 region: CASSIGGAPVGTDTQYF. The CDR3 DNA reads TGTGCCAGTAGTATAGGCGGGGCCCCCGTTGGCACAGATACGCAGTATTTT.

This sequence joins TRBV18 and TRBJ2-7, with 9 bases fitting TRBD1. CDR1 is KGHSH and CDR2 is LQKENI in the germline V gene. Unmatched junction bases numbered 7, after V lost 3 bases and J lost 7 bases. This CDR3 spans 14 amino acids. The CDR3 reads CASSPGTGLEEQYF. The CDR3 bases are TGTGCCAGCTCACCCGGGACAGGGTTGGAGGAGCAGTACTTC.

This chain uses TRBV6-5 with TRBJ1-5; perhaps TRBD1 as D (5 bases). The CDR3 consists of 13 residues. The germline V and J ends were trimmed by 0 bases and 6 bases, with 6 bases remaining between them. Germline V gene data show CDR1 as MNHEY and CDR2 as SVGAGI. The CDR3 region is CASSYSGVQPQHF. CDR3 bases: TGTGCCAGCAGTTACTCAGGGGTTCAGCCCCAGCATTTT.

This chain joins TRBV5-5 and TRBJ1-1; 10 bases agree with TRBD1. With V trimmed by 2 bases and J by 0 bases, 13 bases remained unmatched. CDR3 length: 19 residues. Germline CDR1 and CDR2: SGHKS and YYEKEE (reference sequence). The CDR3 loop reads CASSFLGRDRGRLNTEAFF. In DNA, the CDR3 is TGTGCCAGCAGCTTCCTAGGACGGGACAGGGGTCGTTTGAACACTGAAGCTTTCTTT.

The CDR3 here is CASSIAQGSYEQYF. DNA for the CDR3: TGTGCCAGTAGTATCGCTCAGGGCTCCTACGAGCAGTACTTC. The chain uses TRBV19 and TRBJ2-7; maybe TRBD1 (5 bases). This CDR3 comprises 14 residues. Trimming pared 3 bases from V and 0 bases from J, leaving 9 bases between. Germline loops: CDR1 LNHDA, CDR2 SQIVND (reference sequence).

The J gene is TRBJ1-1, the V gene TRBV10-3; D gene unclear. With 6 bases removed from V and 5 bases from J, the gap between germline ends came to 13 bases. The germline gives CDR1 ENHRY, CDR2 SYGVKD. CDR3 size: 13 residues. The CDR3 here is CAIRSAGETEAFF. In DNA, the CDR3 is TGTGCCATCAGGTCAGCCGGGGAGACTGAAGCTTTCTTT.

The chain links TRBV7-3 to TRBJ1-5, with 7 bases aligning to TRBD1. V trimming: 8 bases; J trimming: 5 bases; junction bases outside the gene matches: 6. The CDR3 runs 13 residues. Germline V lookup: CDR1 SGHTA, CDR2 FQGTGA. The CDR3 nucleotides read TGTGCCAGCGCGTCCGACAGGGATCAGCCCCAGCATTTT. Its translation: CASASDRDQPQHF. The full variable domain, its missing parts supplied by reference TRBV7-3 and TRBJ1-5, is GAGVSQTPSNKVTEKGKYVELRCDPISGHTALYWYRQSLGQGPEFLIYFQGTGAADDSGLPNDRFFAVRPEGSVSTLKIQRTERGDSAVYLCASASDRDQPQHFGDGTRLSIL.

The J gene is TRBJ2-1, the V gene TRBV7-9; 8 bases agree with TRBD2. Unmatched junction bases numbered 10, after V lost 5 bases and J lost 7 bases. CDR3 length: 15 amino acids. CDR1 is SEHNR, CDR2 FQNEAQ, per germline (reference sequence). This CDR3 reads CASSPPAGVRNEQFF. The CDR3 DNA follows: TGTGCCAGCAGCCCCCCAGCGGGAGTGAGGAATGAGCAGTTCTTC.

This chain's CDR3 is CASSLEGGGNQPQHF. The CDR3 DNA is TGCGCCAGCAGCTTGGAAGGGGGGGGCAATCAGCCCCAGCATTTT. J is TRBJ1-5 and V is TRBV5-1, with D possibly TRBD1 on 6 matching bases. Germline loops: CDR1 SGHRS, CDR2 YFSETQ. V dropped 0 bases and J dropped 2 bases, with 9 bases sitting between them. This CDR3 contains 15 residues.